This entry lists 8 T cell receptor beta chains sequenced from one sample in a study of T cell repertoires in cytomegalovirus infection. MiXCR, applied by TCRdb to the reads, yields one record per CDR3 protein. The profile covers about 490,000 distinct CDR3 sequences, with around 10% appearing a single time and around 9.6% taken by the ten largest. Sequencing was performed on PBMCs. These TCRs come from a human donor in good health (CMV status not recorded). Some clones in this sample may be carry-over from other donors' samples.

This clonotype showed up many times. The genes are TRBV7-3 and TRBJ2-3; tentatively, D is TRBD1 (5 bases). V lost 5 bases, J lost 1 base, and 10 bases lay in between. Germline V gene sequence: CDR1 SGHTA, CDR2 FQGTGA. This CDR3 spans 14 amino acids. As DNA, the CDR3 is TGTGCCAGCAGCCAGGGTGGGCGCACAGATACGCAGTATTTT. Its translation: CASSQGGRTDTQYF.

In its sample, this clonotype was seen many times. The chain combines TRBV7-2 with TRBJ2-3; no clear D. The CDR3 length is 13 residues. Germline values: CDR1 SGHTA, CDR2 FQGNSA. V lost 5 bases and J 10 bases, leaving 16 bases between the germline ends. Here the CDR3 DNA reads TGTGCCAGCAGCATTTTCGGCAAATGGGCGCAGTATTTT. The encoded protein is CASSIFGKWAQYF.

Remarks on this clonotype: This may come from a read error, since a much larger clone is one base off. The chain combines TRBV12-3 or TRBV12-4 with TRBJ1-2; D is perhaps TRBD1 (5 bases). V was pared by 8 bases and J by 4 bases, with 26 bases between. The CDR3 runs 17 residues. The CDR3 region is CASRPYGAGDYVYGYTF. The CDR3 coding sequence is TGTGCCAGCCGCCCCTATGGGGCAGGAGACTACGTCTATGGCTACACCTTC.

This clonotype was seen ten or more times. This chain connects TRBV6-5 to TRBJ2-1, with 13 nucleotides matching TRBD2. The CDR3 totals 13 residues. V trimming: 6 bases; J trimming: 16 bases; junction bases outside the gene matches: 9. In germline, CDR1 is MNHEY, CDR2 SVGAGI. CDR3 bases: TGTGCCAGCAGGGTGACTAGCGGGAGGTTCGCCTTCTTC. It is translated as CASRVTSGRFAFF.

This clonotype was counted at least ten times. The genes are TRBV5-1 and TRBJ1-2, with D possibly matching TRBD1 (6 bases). The CDR3 consists of 13 residues. Trimming cost V 4 bases and J 4 bases, with 11 bases left between them. CDR1 SGHRS and CDR2 YFSETQ come from the germline V gene. CDR3 bases: TGCGCCAGCAGCGGGGGACACCCCTATGGCTACACCTTC. It is translated as CASSGGHPYGYTF.

The sample holds a few counts of this clonotype. For the CDR3, the DNA is TGTGCCAGCAGCCAAGATATGAACACCCTGGCGGGTTTGCGAGAAGAGACCCAGTACTTC. It codes for CASSQDMNTLAGLREETQYF. The chain combines TRBV3-1 with TRBJ2-5, with D possibly matching TRBD2 (5 bases). Germline V gives CDR1 LGHDT, CDR2 YNNKEL (reference sequence). This CDR3 contains 20 residues. Trimming cost V 0 bases and J 3 bases, with 26 bases left between them.

This clonotype has just a few counts. This CDR3 is CASSTTGTGPAFF. The CDR3 DNA follows: TGTGCCAGTAGTACAACCGGGACAGGGCCAGCTTTCTTT. V and J are TRBV19 and TRBJ1-1; 9 bases map to TRBD1. There are 13 residues in the CDR3. The V and J ends lost 4 bases and 10 bases, in that order; junction bases with no gene match: 7. The germline CDR1 and CDR2 sequences are LNHDA and SQIVND (reference sequence). The full variable domain, with the rest looked up from reference TRBV19 and TRBJ1-1, is DGGITQSPKYLFRKEGQNVTLSCEQNLNHDAMYWYRQDPGQGLRLIYYSQIVNDFQKGDIAEGYSVSREKKESFPLTVTSAQKNPTAFYLCASSTTGTGPAFFGQGTRLTVV.

This clonotype has a count of ten or more. The rearrangement links TRBV7-9 to TRBJ2-7; 8 nucleotides align to TRBD2. The germline V gene has CDR1 SEHNR and CDR2 FQNEAQ (reference sequence). The CDR3 spans 15 residues. Trimming removed 5 bases from V and 6 bases from J; junction bases left unmatched: 12. The CDR3 coding sequence is TGTGCCAGCAGCCCCGGGAGCGGGGGACCAGGCGAGCAGTACTTC. Its translation is CASSPGSGGPGEQYF.